In this sample, the clone carrying this T cell receptor (beta chain) turned up a few times. The entry originates in a study of identical twins. TCRdb fed the 5' RACE reads into MiXCR, producing one record per CDR3 protein. The repertoire includes 450,000 or so distinct CDR3 sequences, approximately 14% of them detected once, and approximately 0.52% sits in the top ten. Germline CDR1 reads MDHEN; CDR2 reads SYDVKM. This CDR3 is built from 15 residues. Trimming took 2 bases from V and 3 from J; bases not matched to a gene: 5. These sequences were also reported in another study, on yellow fever vaccine responses in identical twins.

This receptor was taken from a woman under 30 in good health. Sequenced material: CD4+ T cells sorted from blood. The V call is TRBV28, the J call TRBJ2-3; 7 bases are a match to TRBD2. The CDR3 sequence is CASSLAGVLTDTQYF. As DNA, the CDR3 is TGTGCCAGCAGTTTAGCGGGGGTACTGACAGATACGCAGTATTTT. The complete variable domain, with remaining parts taken from reference TRBV28 and TRBJ2-3, reads DVKVTQSSRYLVKRTGEKVFLECVQDMDHENMFWYRQDPGLGLRLIYFSYDVKMKEKGDIPEGYSVSREKKERFSLILESASTNQTSMYLCASSLAGVLTDTQYFGPGTRLTVL.